The entry below gives a single T cell receptor (beta chain) sequence along with its context. Cohorts were determined from participant-reported clinical history. This entry comes from a study of blood T cell repertoires in COVID-19. Study as a whole: The samples span acute and convalescent COVID-19 from the United States, Italy and Spain. Sources were T cells, B-cell-depleted T cells, or PBMCs; the material itself was cDNA or gDNA.

Authors' methods: Quantification of nucleated cells was approximated via reference gene primer amplification. Clones were read by immunoSEQ multiplex PCR, and TCRdb kept only the in-frame ones, dropping some. That table gives V, J and clone size, and the DNA gave D and trimming. This sample has about 270,000 clones, with around 90% found just once. This CDR3 region has 18 residues. The germline gives CDR1 MDHEN, CDR2 SYDVKM. Unmatched junction bases numbered 21, after V lost 7 bases and J lost 7 bases. The TCR originated in a middle-aged woman with acute COVID-19. This chain joins TRBV28 and TRBJ2-1; the match to TRBD2 covers 8 bases. Sequencing input: PBMCs or T cells enriched from blood (not recorded which). The CDR3 DNA sequence: TGTGCCAGCACCGACTTAGGGGAGTCGGGGGGGCTAATTAATGAGCAGTTCTTC. This translates into CASTDLGESGGLINEQFF. The full variable domain, with the rest looked up from reference TRBV28 and TRBJ2-1, is DVKVTQSSRYLVKRTGEKVFLECVQDMDHENMFWYRQDPGLGLRLIYFSYDVKMKEKGDIPEGYSVSREKKERFSLILESASTNQTSMYLCASTDLGESGGLINEQFFGPGTRLTVL.